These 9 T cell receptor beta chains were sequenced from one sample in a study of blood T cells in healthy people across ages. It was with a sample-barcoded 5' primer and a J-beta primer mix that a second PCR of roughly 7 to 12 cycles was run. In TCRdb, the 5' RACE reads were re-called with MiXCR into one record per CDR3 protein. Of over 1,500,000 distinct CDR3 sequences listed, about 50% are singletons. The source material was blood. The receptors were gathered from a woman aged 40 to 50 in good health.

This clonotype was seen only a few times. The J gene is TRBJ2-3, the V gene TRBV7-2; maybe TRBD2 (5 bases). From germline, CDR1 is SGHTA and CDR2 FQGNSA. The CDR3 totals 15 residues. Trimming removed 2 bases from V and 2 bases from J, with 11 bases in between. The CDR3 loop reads CASSLIAGPTDTQYF. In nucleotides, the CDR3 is TGTGCCAGCAGCTTAATTGCGGGTCCCACAGATACGCAGTATTTT.

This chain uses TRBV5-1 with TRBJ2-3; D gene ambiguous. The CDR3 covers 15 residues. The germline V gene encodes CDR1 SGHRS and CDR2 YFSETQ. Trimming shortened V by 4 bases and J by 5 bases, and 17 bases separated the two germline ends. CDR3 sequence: CASSPLGRLLDTQYF. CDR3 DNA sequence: TGCGCCAGCAGCCCTCTAGGACGGCTCCTAGATACGCAGTATTTT.

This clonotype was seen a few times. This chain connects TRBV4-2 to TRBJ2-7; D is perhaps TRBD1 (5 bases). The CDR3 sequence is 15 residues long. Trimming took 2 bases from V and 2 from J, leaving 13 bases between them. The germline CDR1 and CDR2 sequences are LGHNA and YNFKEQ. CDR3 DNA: TGTGCCAGCAGCCAAACTACAGGACCTGCCTACGAGCAGTACTTC. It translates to CASSQTTGPAYEQYF.

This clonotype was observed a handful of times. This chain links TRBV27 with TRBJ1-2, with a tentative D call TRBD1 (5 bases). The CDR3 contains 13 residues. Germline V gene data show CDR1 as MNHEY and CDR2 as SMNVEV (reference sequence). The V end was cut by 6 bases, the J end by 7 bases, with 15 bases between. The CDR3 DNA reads TGTGCCAGCAGCCTAACAGCGCAGGGTGGCTACACCTTC. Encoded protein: CASSLTAQGGYTF.

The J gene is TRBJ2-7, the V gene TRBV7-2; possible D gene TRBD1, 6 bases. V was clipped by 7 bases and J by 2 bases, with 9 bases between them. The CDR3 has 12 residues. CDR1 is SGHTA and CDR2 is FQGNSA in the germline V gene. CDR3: CASNGQTYEQYF. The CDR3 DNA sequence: TGTGCCAGCAACGGACAGACCTACGAGCAGTACTTC.

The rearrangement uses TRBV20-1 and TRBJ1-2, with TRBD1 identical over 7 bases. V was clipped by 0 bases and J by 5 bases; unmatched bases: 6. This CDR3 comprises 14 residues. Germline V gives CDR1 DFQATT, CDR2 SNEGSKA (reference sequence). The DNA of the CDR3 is TGCAGTGCTAGAGAGAGGGGGCGCAGATATGGCTACACCTTC. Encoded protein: CSARERGRRYGYTF.

CDR3 nucleotide sequence: TGTGCCAGCGGACGGTGGACCACTGCAACTAATGAAAAACTGTTTTTT. Its translation: CASGRWTTATNEKLFF. The chain carries TRBV7-9 and TRBJ1-4; no definite D call. The CDR3 has 16 amino acids. The germline CDR1 and CDR2 sequences are SEHNR and FQNEAQ (reference sequence). Deletions cut 8 bases from V and 0 bases from J, with 16 bases between. The full variable domain, with the rest looked up from reference TRBV7-9 and TRBJ1-4, is DTGVSQNPRHKITKRGQNVTFRCDPISEHNRLYWYRQTLGQGPEFLTYFQNEAQLEKSRLLSDRFSAERPKGSFSTLEIQRTEQGDSAMYLCASGRWTTATNEKLFFGSGTQLSVL.

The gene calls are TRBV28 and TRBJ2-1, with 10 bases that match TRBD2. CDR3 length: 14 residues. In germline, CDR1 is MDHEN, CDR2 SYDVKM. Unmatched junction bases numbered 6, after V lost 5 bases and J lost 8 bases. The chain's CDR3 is CASSQRGGRDEQFF. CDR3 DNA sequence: TGTGCCAGCAGTCAGCGGGGGGGCCGGGATGAGCAGTTCTTC.

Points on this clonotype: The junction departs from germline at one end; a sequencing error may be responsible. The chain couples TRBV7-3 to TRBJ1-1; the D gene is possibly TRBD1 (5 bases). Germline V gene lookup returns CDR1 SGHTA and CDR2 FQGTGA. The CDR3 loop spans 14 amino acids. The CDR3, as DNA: TGTGCCAGCAGCGTAACGGGGCTGGGCACTGAAGCTTTCTTT. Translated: CASSVTGLGTEAFF.